The 21 T cell receptor beta chains below all came from one sample that was sequenced in a study of blood T cell repertoires in COVID-19. This table comes from immunoSEQ multiplex PCR, and its TCRdb copy is limited to in-frame clones, with some not included. The data contain about 260,000 clones, around nine tenths of them singletons. Sequences were obtained from peripheral blood. These receptors were obtained from a woman aged 55-70 years with COVID-19, enrolled during active disease.

The V call is TRBV5-1, the J call TRBJ2-5; 8 bases match TRBD1. The CDR3 is 16 residues long. The germline CDR1 and CDR2 sequences are SGHRS and YFSETQ. V shed 4 bases and J 5 bases; nucleotides not matched to a gene: 13. The CDR3 spells CASSPRGRGVVETQYF. Written as DNA, the CDR3 is TGCGCCAGCAGCCCCAGGGGGCGCGGGGTGGTGGAGACCCAGTACTTC.

The chain employs TRBV6-2 or TRBV6-3 and TRBJ2-1; TRBD1 is a possible D gene (5 bases). V gave up 4 bases and J gave up 7 bases, with 11 bases separating them. Germline V CDR1 and CDR2: MNHEY, SVGEGT. The CDR3 has 13 amino acids. The CDR3 here is CASSLQALNEQFF. CDR3 nucleotide sequence: TGTGCCAGCAGTTTACAGGCTTTGAATGAGCAGTTCTTC.

This clone came up once. The chain recombines TRBV6-2 or TRBV6-3 with TRBJ1-1, with no clear D. The CDR3 is 13 residues long. The germline V and J ends were trimmed by 4 bases and 1 base, with 7 bases remaining between them. CDR1 MNHEY and CDR2 SVGEGT come from the germline V gene. DNA of the CDR3: TGTGCCAGCAGTTCCGACTGGAACACTGAAGCTTTCTTT. Protein: CASSSDWNTEAFF.

The chain links TRBV24-1 to TRBJ2-2; D remains ambiguous. Germline V gene sequence: CDR1 KGHDR, CDR2 SFDVKD. The CDR3 spans 17 residues. V gave up 3 bases and J gave up 3 bases, with 16 bases separating them. The CDR3 region has the DNA TGTGCCACCAGTGATCCATTGTCCCCCTCGGACACCGGGGAGCTGTTTTTT. The encoded protein is CATSDPLSPSDTGELFF.

The rearrangement joins TRBV27 to TRBJ2-1; tentatively, D is TRBD2 (5 bases). Germline V gene lookup returns CDR1 MNHEY and CDR2 SMNVEV (reference sequence). The CDR3 runs 15 residues. V shed 5 bases and J shed 5 bases, with 16 bases lying between them. Here the CDR3 reads CASSPSEGSNNEQFF. The CDR3 bases are TGTGCCAGCAGTCCATCTGAGGGTTCGAACAATGAGCAGTTCTTC.

J is TRBJ1-6 and V is TRBV7-6; D not resolved. The CDR3 is 15 residues long. V was cut by 0 bases and J by 12 bases, with 15 bases left in between. Germline values: CDR1 SGHVS, CDR2 FNYEAQ. Here the CDR3 DNA reads TGTGCCAGCAGCTTAGCGCTGGCCCCCCGGGGACCCCTCCACTTT. This gives the protein CASSLALAPRGPLHF.

A few counts support this clone. This CDR3 is also generated by other DNA sequences in the sample. The chain carries TRBV19 and TRBJ1-2; 7 nucleotides agree with TRBD1. Trimming at V came to 5 bases and at J to 5 bases, leaving 5 bases not matched to a gene. CDR1 LNHDA and CDR2 SQIVND come from the germline V gene (reference sequence). The CDR3 extends over 13 amino acids. In DNA form, the CDR3 reads TGTGCCAGTAGTCCAGGGACAGCTTATGGCTACACCTTC. This sequence encodes CASSPGTAYGYTF.

This clone appeared a few times. The chain uses TRBV3-1 (or the pseudogene TRBV3-2) and TRBJ2-1; 7 nucleotides match TRBD2. CDR3 length equals 12 residues. CDR1 is LGHDT, CDR2 YNNKEL, per germline (reference sequence). V lost 4 bases and J lost 12; bases outside the gene matches: 6. CDR3: CASSLGLGGQFF. The DNA of the CDR3 is TGTGCCAGCAGCCTCGGACTAGGTGGGCAGTTCTTC.

The chain recombines TRBV6-2 or TRBV6-3 with TRBJ2-5; the D is unclear. V lost 5 bases and J lost 4, with 8 bases in between. This CDR3 has 12 amino acids. Germline V gene data show CDR1 as MNHEY and CDR2 as SVGEGT. DNA of the CDR3: TGTGCCAGCAGTGCTACGAGAGAGACCCAGTACTTC. Translating gives CASSATRETQYF.

The chain has TRBV28 and TRBJ1-4; D gene unclear. The CDR3 length is 15 residues. V lost 5 bases to trimming and J lost 6 bases, with 16 bases between them. The V gene's germline CDR1 is MDHEN and CDR2 SYDVKM. The CDR3 nucleotides read TGTGCCAGCAGTCCAACTAGGGTTTTGGATGAAAAACTGTTTTTT. Amino acid sequence: CASSPTRVLDEKLFF.

The genes are TRBV30 and TRBJ2-1, with 10 bases fitting TRBD2. The CDR3 runs 18 residues. Trimming removed 4 bases from V and 4 bases from J; junction bases left unmatched: 16. Germline loops: CDR1 GTSNPN, CDR2 SVGIG (reference sequence). The CDR3: CAWKGQREGRATYNEQFF. CDR3 nucleotides: TGTGCCTGGAAGGGCCAGCGGGAGGGCCGGGCGACATACAATGAGCAGTTCTTC.

The V call is TRBV2, the J call TRBJ2-7; no reliable D call. The CDR3 covers 12 residues. Germline V lookup: CDR1 SNHLY, CDR2 FYNNEI. Trimming pared 7 bases from V and 2 bases from J, leaving 9 bases between. The CDR3, as DNA: TGTGCCAGCAACGTCCGCGCCTACGAGCAGTACTTC. Translation gives CASNVRAYEQYF.

The chain has TRBV5-5 and TRBJ2-5; D is possibly TRBD1 (5 bases). Trimming shortened V by 1 base and J by 5 bases, and 12 bases separated the two germline ends. CDR3 length: 14 amino acids. The germline CDR1 and CDR2 sequences are SGHKS and YYEKEE (reference sequence). The CDR3 loop reads CASSLLQGTETQYF. CDR3 nucleotides: TGTGCCAGCAGCTTGTTGCAGGGCACGGAGACCCAGTACTTC.

The CDR3 DNA reads as TGTGCCAGCAGCTTAACCCGTGCGGGGAGCTCCTACAATGAGCAGTTCTTC. Translated: CASSLTRAGSSYNEQFF. The chain has TRBV7-8 and TRBJ2-1; perhaps TRBD2 as D (6 bases). The CDR3 runs to 17 residues. CDR1 and CDR2 from the germline V gene are SGHVS and FQNEAQ. V gave up 2 bases and J gave up 0 bases, with 14 bases separating them.

This clone was detected only once. The chain uses TRBV14 and TRBJ1-3; tentatively, D is TRBD1 (6 bases). Per germline, CDR1 SGHDN and CDR2 FVKESK. CDR3 size: 15 residues. Deletions cut 3 bases from V and 4 bases from J, with 13 bases between. The chain's CDR3 is CASSHKGGTGNTIYF. CDR3 DNA: TGTGCCAGCAGCCACAAAGGGGGAACAGGAAACACCATATATTTT.

The chain uses TRBV4-2 and TRBJ1-1; 8 bases are shared with TRBD1. J gave up 6 bases and V 1 base, and 7 bases lay outside the gene matches. Germline V CDR1 and CDR2: LGHNA, YNFKEQ. There are 15 residues in the CDR3. This chain's CDR3 is CASSQALTGDPEAFF. The CDR3 DNA follows: TGTGCCAGCAGCCAAGCCTTGACAGGGGACCCTGAAGCTTTCTTT.

The chain carries TRBV9 and TRBJ2-7; tentatively, D is TRBD2 (5 bases). The CDR3 consists of 14 residues. The germline CDR1 and CDR2 sequences are SGDLS and YYNGEE. Trimming pared 0 bases from V and 0 bases from J, leaving 7 bases between. DNA for the CDR3: TGTGCCAGCAGCGTAGTCGGGGACTCCTACGAGCAGTACTTC. Residues: CASSVVGDSYEQYF.

The chain joins TRBV24-1 to TRBJ1-5, with a tentative D call TRBD1 (6 bases). The CDR3 runs 15 residues. V dropped 2 bases and J dropped 5 bases, with 12 bases sitting between them. Germline CDR1 reads KGHDR; CDR2 reads SFDVKD. Here the CDR3 DNA reads TGTGCCACCAGTGATTATACAGGGATCGATCAGCCCCAGCATTTT. This codes for CATSDYTGIDQPQHF.

This rearrangement joins TRBV3-1 (or the pseudogene TRBV3-2) to TRBJ1-1; D not certain. With 1 base removed from V and 1 base from J, the gap between germline ends came to 7 bases. This CDR3 spans 14 amino acids. The germline V gene encodes CDR1 LGHDT and CDR2 YNNKEL (reference sequence). The CDR3 DNA follows: TGTGCCAGCAGCCAAGGTCCAGGGAACACTGAAGCTTTCTTT. This sequence encodes CASSQGPGNTEAFF.

The genes are TRBV2 and TRBJ2-7, with 10 positions matching TRBD2. Germline assignment: CDR1 SNHLY and CDR2 FYNNEI. The CDR3 runs 16 residues. The V segment lost 7 bases and the J segment 8 bases; nucleotides outside the gene matches: 17. This CDR3 is CASNSGRASGSGKQYF. CDR3 bases: TGTGCCAGCAATTCCGGCCGGGCTAGCGGGAGTGGTAAGCAGTACTTC. Full variable domain (outside the CDR3, taken from reference TRBV2 and TRBJ2-7): EPEVTQTPSHQVTQMGQEVILRCVPISNHLYFYWYRQILGQKVEFLVSFYNNEISEKSEIFDDQFSVERPDGSNFTLKIRSTKLEDSAMYFCASNSGRASGSGKQYFGPGTRLTVT.

This sequence joins TRBV6-5 and TRBJ1-1, with D unresolved. The V end lost 7 bases, the J end lost 5 bases, and 20 bases lay between the germline ends. The CDR3 covers 15 residues. Germline V gives CDR1 MNHEY, CDR2 SVGAGI. The CDR3 coding sequence is TGTGCCAGCAACACTGACGGAACCGGAGGAACTGAAGCTTTCTTT. Protein product: CASNTDGTGGTEAFF.